This record looks at one T cell receptor (beta chain) sequence and its context. Clones were read by immunoSEQ multiplex PCR, and TCRdb kept only the in-frame ones, dropping some. This table has about 400,000 clones, approximately 90% appearing once. These data are taken from a study of Ad26.COV2.S vaccination and SARS-CoV-2 variants. The treatment was: over 15 received Ad26.COV2.S at low or high dose, single or two shots; about 5 received placebo; per-sample allocation not given. All samples were drawn on day 63, counting from the first vaccine or placebo injection. Based in Boston, the donor was an adult of 18-55 years. This receptor was identified in a person aged 18-60 years who received the Ad26.COV2.S COVID-19 vaccine or a placebo. Specimen: peripheral blood, collected in a trial of Ad26.COV2.S vaccine versus placebo.

CDR3 amino acids: CASSEDAFVETQYF. CDR3 bases: TGTGCCAGCAGTGAAGACGCCTTCGTAGAGACCCAGTACTTC. The rearrangement links TRBV2 to TRBJ2-5, with unresolved D. Germline V gives CDR1 SNHLY, CDR2 FYNNEI. V was trimmed by 1 base and J by 4 bases, leaving 10 bases between them. This CDR3 has 14 residues. The whole variable domain, filled in from reference TRBV2 and TRBJ2-5, reads EPEVTQTPSHQVTQMGQEVILRCVPISNHLYFYWYRQILGQKVEFLVSFYNNEISEKSEIFDDQFSVERPDGSNFTLKIRSTKLEDSAMYFCASSEDAFVETQYFGPGTRLLVL.